The 26 T cell receptor beta chains given below trace back to one sample, sequenced in a study of T-cell reconstitution after alpha-beta-depleted transplantation in children. TCRbeta library preparation incorporated unique molecular identifiers. MiXCR was run by TCRdb on the PCR reads, yielding one entry per CDR3 protein. The table has hundreds of thousands of distinct CDR3 sequences, approximately 20% seen once. This material consisted of PBMCs from the stem cell graft donor, taken from the stem cell graft. These receptors came from a human donor who donated a stem cell graft to a child with acute lymphoblastic leukemia.

The V and J genes are TRBV4-1 and TRBJ2-7, with no clear D. Deletions cut 1 base from V and 2 bases from J, with 12 bases between. CDR3 length equals 15 residues. CDR1 and CDR2 from the germline V gene are MGHRA and YSYEKL. Written as DNA, the CDR3 is TGCGCCAGCAGCCAAGTTCCGACCCCTGCCTACGAGCAGTACTTC. This gives the protein CASSQVPTPAYEQYF.

This clonotype was seen more than once but under ten times. This chain joins TRBV10-3 and TRBJ1-1, with D possibly TRBD1 on 6 matching bases. The CDR3 runs to 15 residues. Germline CDR1 and CDR2: ENHRY and SYGVKD. Trimming took 2 bases from V and 0 from J, leaving 10 bases between them. In nucleotides, the CDR3 is TGTGCCATCAGTGAGATAGGGGGTCTGAACACTGAAGCTTTCTTT. Its translation is CAISEIGGLNTEAFF.

The V and J genes are TRBV20-1 and TRBJ2-7; D gene ambiguous. Trimming removed 3 bases at V and 5 bases at J, with 14 bases between. CDR3 length: 13 amino acids. CDR1 is DFQATT, CDR2 SNEGSKA, per germline (reference sequence). CDR3 DNA sequence: TGCAGTGCTAGTAGAGGCGTAGGAAACGAGCAGTACTTC. This translates into CSASRGVGNEQYF.

In its sample, this clonotype was seen a few times. The chain recombines TRBV5-1 with TRBJ2-7, with 8 bases that match TRBD2. The CDR3 is 15 amino acids. V lost 0 bases to trimming and J lost 6 bases; unmatched junction nucleotides: 8. Germline V gene sequence: CDR1 SGHRS, CDR2 YFSETQ. Written as DNA, the CDR3 is TGCGCCAGCAGCTTGGCCGGGACTAGTCAGGGCGAGCAGTACTTC. It is translated as CASSLAGTSQGEQYF. Full variable domain (outside the CDR3, taken from reference TRBV5-1 and TRBJ2-7): KAGVTQTPRYLIKTRGQQVTLSCSPISGHRSVSWYQQTPGQGLQFLFEYFSETQRNKGNFPGRFSGRQFSNSRSEMNVSTLELGDSALYLCASSLAGTSQGEQYFGPGTRLTVT.

The chain uses TRBV3-1 and TRBJ2-1; the D gene is possibly TRBD2 (5 bases). The CDR3 extends over 16 amino acids. Germline V lookup: CDR1 LGHDT, CDR2 YNNKEL (reference sequence). The V and J ends lost 4 bases and 3 bases respectively, with 16 bases between them. DNA for the CDR3: TGTGCCAGCAGCCCCTCGGTGGGAGCCATCTACAATGAGCAGTTCTTC. Residues: CASSPSVGAIYNEQFF.

This clonotype was seen a handful of times. The chain links TRBV12-3 or TRBV12-4 to TRBJ2-1; D is unresolved. Deletions cut 3 bases from V and 9 bases from J, with 9 bases between. The CDR3 extends over 12 amino acids. The CDR3 reads CASSFRRSEQFF. The CDR3 nucleotides read TGTGCCAGCAGTTTTCGAAGGAGTGAGCAGTTCTTC.

This chain connects TRBV5-1 to TRBJ2-5; 8 nucleotides align to TRBD2. Germline lookup yields CDR1 SGHRS and CDR2 YFSETQ. The CDR3 covers 15 residues. J was trimmed by 4 bases and V by 4 bases; bases with no gene match: 9. CDR3 nucleotide sequence: TGCGCCAGCAGCGAGAGCGGGAGCATTCTAGAGACCCAGTACTTC. Amino acid sequence: CASSESGSILETQYF.

This clonotype was counted a few times. The rearrangement uses TRBV12-3 or TRBV12-4 and TRBJ2-7; D is ambiguous. V dropped 3 bases and J dropped 3 bases, with 12 bases sitting between them. The CDR3 loop spans 14 amino acids. The CDR3, as DNA: TGTGCCAGCAGTTTCGGAGTACCCGGCTACGAGCAGTACTTC. It codes for CASSFGVPGYEQYF.

The chain couples TRBV18 to TRBJ2-5, with 12 bases that match TRBD1. CDR1 KGHSH and CDR2 LQKENI come from the germline V gene. V lost 4 bases and J lost 3; bases outside the gene matches: 3. CDR3 length equals 15 residues. The CDR3 region has the DNA TGTGCCAGCTCACGCGGGACAGGGGGCAAAGAGACCCAGTACTTC. This encodes CASSRGTGGKETQYF.

The gene calls are TRBV5-1 and TRBJ2-2; 7 bases line up with TRBD2. Germline assignment: CDR1 SGHRS and CDR2 YFSETQ. With 7 bases clipped from V and 0 bases from J, the junction kept 9 bases outside the gene matches. The CDR3 is made up of 16 amino acids. The CDR3 loop reads CASSRALAANTGELFF. Here the CDR3 DNA reads TGCGCCAGCTCGCGGGCCCTAGCGGCGAACACCGGGGAGCTGTTTTTT. The full variable domain, with the rest looked up from reference TRBV5-1 and TRBJ2-2, is KAGVTQTPRYLIKTRGQQVTLSCSPISGHRSVSWYQQTPGQGLQFLFEYFSETQRNKGNFPGRFSGRQFSNSRSEMNVSTLELGDSALYLCASSRALAANTGELFFGEGSRLTVL.

The table lists this clonotype with a few counts. At one boundary the junction diverges from the germline segment, which might be a read error. The genes are TRBV2 and TRBJ2-1, with 8 bases lining up with TRBD2. The CDR3 length is 14 residues. In germline, CDR1 is SNHLY, CDR2 FYNNEI. The CDR3 nucleotides are TGTGCCAGCAGTCAAGCGGGGGCCTACAATGAGCAGTTCTTC. Translated, it gives CASSQAGAYNEQFF. The full variable domain, rest sourced from reference TRBV2 and TRBJ2-1, is EPEVTQTPSHQVTQMGQEVILRCVPISNHLYFYWYRQILGQKVEFLVSFYNNEISEKSEIFDDQFSVERPDGSNFTLKIRSTKLEDSAMYFCASSQAGAYNEQFFGPGTRLTVL.

The rearrangement uses TRBV5-1 and TRBJ1-1; possibly TRBD1 for D (6 bases). Germline CDR1 is SGHRS and CDR2 is YFSETQ. CDR3 length: 15 amino acids. The ends were cut back, 4 bases at V and 2 bases at J, with 15 bases in the middle. The CDR3 region is CASSLESRGNTEAFF. The CDR3 DNA is TGCGCCAGCAGCCTGGAGTCCAGGGGCAACACTGAAGCTTTCTTT.

V is TRBV25-1 and J is TRBJ2-7, with D perhaps matching TRBD1 (6 bases). Germline loops: CDR1 MGHDK, CDR2 SYGVNS. This CDR3 comprises 14 residues. Trimming removed 8 bases at V and 6 bases at J, with 20 bases between. The CDR3 is CASAKTGVSGEQYF. The CDR3 region has the DNA TGTGCCAGCGCAAAGACAGGCGTGAGCGGCGAGCAGTACTTC.

This clonotype has a handful of counts. This chain links TRBV29-1 with TRBJ2-6; TRBD1 matches 10 bases. V gave up 5 bases and J gave up 3 bases; unmatched junction bases: 13. This CDR3 is 18 amino acids long. CDR1 is SQVTM and CDR2 is ANQGSEA in the germline V gene. This CDR3 reads CSVFLMGTGVRGANVLTF. In DNA, the CDR3 is TGCAGCGTTTTTCTGATGGGGACAGGGGTTCGTGGGGCCAACGTCCTGACTTTC.

The rearrangement links TRBV15 to TRBJ1-2, with TRBD1 identical over 9 bases. The CDR3 runs 16 residues. With V trimmed by 5 bases and J by 3 bases, 10 bases remained unmatched. Looked up from germline, CDR1 is LNHNV and CDR2 is YYDKDF (reference sequence). The CDR3 nucleotides read TGTGCCACCAGCGCCGGACAGGGGTGGGAGTACTATGGCTACACCTTC. It is translated as CATSAGQGWEYYGYTF.

The chain recombines TRBV18 with TRBJ2-1; 9 bases are a match to TRBD1. Germline CDR1 reads KGHSH; CDR2 reads LQKENI. Trimming removed 6 bases from V and 6 bases from J; junction bases left unmatched: 9. This CDR3 has 15 residues. The CDR3 region has the DNA TGTGCCAGCTCTCGGACAGGGGTGAGAAGCAATGAGCAGTTCTTC. This encodes CASSRTGVRSNEQFF.

This clonotype appeared once. V and J are TRBV6-5 and TRBJ1-2, with D perhaps matching TRBD1 (5 bases). V was pared by 4 bases and J by 5 bases, with 14 bases between. Germline V gives CDR1 MNHEY, CDR2 SVGAGI. The CDR3 spans 14 residues. CDR3 residues: CASSSIGRAYGYTF. CDR3 nucleotide sequence: TGTGCCAGCAGTTCAATTGGCAGGGCTTATGGCTACACCTTC.

This clonotype was seen more than once but under ten times. The genes are TRBV3-1 and TRBJ1-1; TRBD1 matches at 7 bases. J was trimmed by 0 bases and V by 5 bases; bases with no gene match: 6. Germline V gene data show CDR1 as LGHDT and CDR2 as YNNKEL (reference sequence). CDR3 length equals 15 residues. Written as DNA, the CDR3 is TGTGCCAGCAGCTCCCTGGACAGGATGAACACTGAAGCTTTCTTT. Its translation is CASSSLDRMNTEAFF.

This clonotype was counted between two and nine times. This chain joins TRBV6-2 or TRBV6-3 and TRBJ2-4, with D perhaps matching TRBD2 (6 bases). The CDR3 contains 15 residues. Trimming removed 4 bases at V and 10 bases at J, with 20 bases between. Germline CDR1 and CDR2: MNHEY and SVGEGT. The CDR3 DNA reads as TGTGCCAGCAGTTCGGCGAAGGGGCGGGGAAGGATTCAGTACTTC. Protein: CASSSAKGRGRIQYF.

The chain has TRBV5-1 and TRBJ1-1; D not resolved. V lost 1 base to trimming and J lost 1 base, with 11 bases between them. Germline V gene sequence: CDR1 SGHRS, CDR2 YFSETQ. The CDR3 has 15 residues. This CDR3 is CASSLRAGPNTEAFF. DNA of the CDR3: TGCGCCAGCAGCTTGAGGGCAGGACCGAACACTGAAGCTTTCTTT.

This chain links TRBV28 with TRBJ2-1; 8 nucleotides line up with TRBD2. The CDR3 length is 18 residues. The germline V gene has CDR1 MDHEN and CDR2 SYDVKM. V was clipped by 5 bases and J by 3 bases; unmatched bases: 15. CDR3 DNA sequence: TGTGCCAGCAGTCCACCTGGGGAGGTAGCGGGGCTCTACAATGAGCAGTTCTTC. Its protein product is CASSPPGEVAGLYNEQFF.

This clonotype was seen a few times. The rearrangement links TRBV29-1 to TRBJ2-2; 13 bases align to TRBD2. CDR3 size: 15 residues. V was pared by 5 bases and J by 6 bases, with 6 bases of the junction left unmatched. Germline values: CDR1 SQVTM, CDR2 ANQGSEA. The CDR3: CSVKGTSGTAGELFF. CDR3 nucleotides: TGCAGCGTTAAAGGGACTAGCGGGACCGCCGGGGAGCTGTTTTTT.

The table lists this clonotype with a few counts. The V and J genes are TRBV20-1 and TRBJ2-7; a weak D match, TRBD2 (6 bases). The CDR3 extends over 14 amino acids. Germline V gene sequence: CDR1 DFQATT, CDR2 SNEGSKA (reference sequence). The V end was cut by 6 bases, the J end by 0 bases, with 15 bases between. DNA of the CDR3: TGCAGTGCAGAACTATCGGGAGTCTCCTACGAGCAGTACTTC. It encodes CSAELSGVSYEQYF.

This chain uses TRBV5-6 with TRBJ1-2; maybe TRBD1 (6 bases). V shed 6 bases and J shed 4 bases, with 19 bases lying between them. This CDR3 has 15 amino acids. Germline CDR1 reads SGHDT; CDR2 reads YYEEEE. The CDR3 reads CASIVLQQGIYGYTF. DNA for the CDR3: TGTGCCAGCATCGTTCTCCAACAGGGTATCTATGGCTACACCTTC.

The chain carries TRBV2 and TRBJ2-7; no clear D. V shed 2 bases and J shed 10 bases, with 9 bases lying between them. The CDR3 is 11 amino acids. Germline V gene sequence: CDR1 SNHLY, CDR2 FYNNEI. The CDR3 DNA reads as TGTGCCAGCAGTGAATTGGCAGGACAGTACTTC. It is translated as CASSELAGQYF.

Only one count was recorded for this clonotype. CDR3 nucleotide sequence: TGTGCCAGCAGCTTGGATCTAGCGGGCAACAAAAACATTCAGTACTTC. Translated: CASSLDLAGNKNIQYF. J is TRBJ2-4 and V is TRBV5-4; 8 bases are shared with TRBD2. With 0 bases clipped from V and 3 bases from J, the junction kept 5 bases outside the gene matches. CDR3 length equals 16 residues. CDR1 SGHNT and CDR2 YYREEE come from the germline V gene (reference sequence).